This TCR beta chain was recorded in a study of early T cells in non-severe SARS-CoV-2 infection. From germline, CDR1 is DFQATT and CDR2 SNEGSKA (reference sequence). The V gene end was trimmed by 3 bases and the J gene end by 1 base; junction bases not matched to a gene: 0. The CDR3 covers 13 residues. Each CDR3 protein is one row after TCRdb ran MiXCR on the 5' RACE reads. The sample carries about 60,000 distinct CDR3 sequences, around an eighth recorded once. This TCR derives from an adult who was a healthcare worker with PCR-confirmed SARS-CoV-2 infection or an uninfected control (not recorded which). The rearrangement joins TRBV20-1 to TRBJ2-1; TRBD2 agrees at 7 bases. The specimen sequenced was whole blood. CDR3 coding DNA: TGCAGTGCTAGCGGGAGGTCCTACAATGAGCAGTTCTTC. Translating it yields CSASGRSYNEQFF.